One and the same sample provided the 26 T cell receptor beta chains below, sequenced in a study of T-cell memory formation after mild COVID-19. TCRdb called the 5' RACE reads again in MiXCR, with one record for every CDR3 protein. The table lists 300,000 or so distinct CDR3 sequences, 15% to 20% of them singletons. Material for sequencing was PBMCs or a T cell subset sorted from them (not recorded which). Source of these receptors: a young man who had mild COVID-19 (a few samples of this study predate the infection). Cell type and time point are not known.

V is TRBV7-8 and J is TRBJ1-5, with no clear D. Germline loops: CDR1 SGHVS, CDR2 FQNEAQ. Trimming took off 0 bases at V and 1 base at J, with 13 bases between the two ends. The CDR3 length is 17 residues. Written as DNA, the CDR3 is TGTGCCAGCAGCTTAGCGCGAGGGCCGGGAAGCAATCAGCCCCAGCATTTT. Translated: CASSLARGPGSNQPQHF.

This clonotype has just a few counts. The chain combines TRBV28 with TRBJ1-2; no definite D call. V lost 2 bases, J lost 4 bases, and 14 bases lay in between. The CDR3 runs 15 residues. The germline V gene has CDR1 MDHEN and CDR2 SYDVKM. As DNA, the CDR3 is TGTGCCAGCAGTTTACCCGGGATTCTGGGCTATGGCTACACCTTC. Its translation: CASSLPGILGYGYTF.

The J gene is TRBJ1-1, the V gene TRBV20-1, with a tentative D call TRBD1 (5 bases). Looked up from germline, CDR1 is DFQATT and CDR2 is SNEGSKA (reference sequence). V lost 1 base, J lost 5 bases, and 11 bases lay in between. The CDR3 has 13 amino acids. This CDR3 reads CSARAQGGTEAFF. The CDR3 bases are TGCAGTGCTAGAGCGCAGGGAGGGACTGAAGCTTTCTTT.

Comments on this clonotype: One end of the junction is discordant with germline, which a read error may explain. The chain combines TRBV7-2 with TRBJ1-2, with TRBD1 identical over 8 bases. Germline loops: CDR1 SGHTA, CDR2 FQGNSA. The CDR3 contains 13 residues. CDR3 in DNA: TGTGCCAGCAGCGCGGACAGGGACCGGGCCCCTGACTTC. This encodes CASSADRDRAPDF.

This clonotype was found a few times. The rearrangement uses TRBV27 and TRBJ2-7, with 10 bases identical to TRBD1. This CDR3 contains 15 residues. The V and J ends lost 6 bases and 2 bases, in that order; junction bases with no gene match: 7. Germline CDR1 is MNHEY and CDR2 is SMNVEV (reference sequence). The CDR3 DNA is TGTGCCAGCAGGAGACAGGGGGCGCAGCCCTACGAGCAGTACGTC. Translation gives CASRRQGAQPYEQYV.

This clonotype has more than one count but fewer than ten. V usage is TRBV5-1 and J usage is TRBJ2-5; TRBD2 matches 10 bases. The CDR3 is 18 amino acids. Trimming removed 0 bases from V and 0 bases from J; junction bases left unmatched: 8. Germline assignment: CDR1 SGHRS and CDR2 YFSETQ. Here the CDR3 reads CASSLASGSRPDQETQYF. The CDR3 bases are TGCGCCAGCAGCTTGGCTAGCGGGAGCCGTCCTGACCAAGAGACCCAGTACTTC.

The V and J genes are TRBV20-1 and TRBJ2-3, with TRBD1 as a possible D gene (5 bases). The V gene lost 0 bases and the J gene lost 3 bases, with 7 bases spanning the gap. CDR1 DFQATT and CDR2 SNEGSKA come from the germline V gene (reference sequence). The CDR3 consists of 13 residues. CDR3 bases: TGCAGTGCTAGAGATCCAGGGACAGATACGCAGTATTTT. Its translation is CSARDPGTDTQYF.

V gene TRBV6-6 combines with J gene TRBJ2-3; no clear D gene. Per the germline V gene, CDR1 is MNHNY and CDR2 is SVGAGI (reference sequence). The CDR3 length is 11 residues. Between the trimmed V and J ends, which lost 10 bases and 3 bases, there was a span of 8 bases. The chain's CDR3 is CATLGTDTQYF. CDR3 nucleotide sequence: TGTGCCACCCTAGGGACAGATACGCAGTATTTT.

This clonotype was counted at least ten times. The CDR3 carries no conserved terminal phenylalanine or tryptophan, so it likely arises from a read error. No DNA is shown, since the ends of the CDR3 on it are uncertain; the CDR3 is the one TCRdb lists. V gene TRBV29-1 combines with J gene TRBJ1-2. Germline V gene data show CDR1 as SQVTM and CDR2 as ANQGSEA. Inclusive of both ends, the CDR3 amounts to 10 amino acids. CDR3 loop: CSVDSRDFLS.

In this sample, this clonotype turned up a few times. V usage is TRBV7-9 and J usage is TRBJ1-2, with TRBD1 matching over 7 bases. J was trimmed by 8 bases and V by 5 bases; bases with no gene match: 11. CDR3 length equals 14 residues. CDR1 and CDR2 (germline): SEHNR, FQNEAQ (reference sequence). As DNA, the CDR3 is TGTGCCAGCAGCCCGACAGACAGGGAGCCCGGCTACACCTTC. This encodes CASSPTDREPGYTF.

The genes are TRBV19 and TRBJ1-2; a weak D match, TRBD1 (5 bases). The CDR3 is 18 amino acids. Germline assignment: CDR1 LNHDA and CDR2 SQIVND (reference sequence). V lost 5 bases to trimming and J lost 2 bases, with 24 bases between them. CDR3 coding DNA: TGTGCCAGTAGTGTACAGGTCCTCCGAACTGCTATCAACTATGGCTACACCTTC. The encoded protein is CASSVQVLRTAINYGYTF.

V is TRBV13 and J is TRBJ2-7; TRBD1 matches at 7 bases. The CDR3 is 14 residues long. The V gene end was trimmed by 5 bases and the J gene end by 0 bases; junction bases not matched to a gene: 4. Germline CDR1 and CDR2: PRHDT and FYEKMQ (reference sequence). CDR3 region: CASSPGDSSYEQYF. The CDR3, as DNA: TGTGCCAGCAGCCCTGGGGACAGCTCCTACGAGCAGTACTTC.

This clonotype has more than one count but fewer than ten. The J gene is TRBJ2-3, the V gene TRBV7-2; D remains unclear. This CDR3 region has 18 residues. Germline loops: CDR1 SGHTA, CDR2 FQGNSA. V lost 0 bases, J lost 4 bases, and 20 bases lay in between. The CDR3 DNA reads TGTGCCAGCAGCTTAGCGCCCCTAGGAGCGATTGGCTCAGATACGCAGTATTTT. Its translation: CASSLAPLGAIGSDTQYF. The full variable domain, completed using reference TRBV7-2 and TRBJ2-3, is GAGVSQSPSNKVTEKGKDVELRCDPISGHTALYWYRQSLGQGLEFLIYFQGNSAPDKSGLPSDRFSAERTGGSVSTLTIQRTQQEDSAVYLCASSLAPLGAIGSDTQYFGPGTRLTVL.

There are a few counts of this clonotype. The rearrangement joins TRBV29-1 to TRBJ2-1; 9 bases are a match to TRBD2. The germline V gene encodes CDR1 SQVTM and CDR2 ANQGSEA. After removal of 7 bases from V and 1 base from J, the junction contained 5 bases not matched to a gene. The CDR3 consists of 14 residues. The CDR3 region has the DNA TGCAGCGCCGCGGGACTAGCTTCCTACAATGAGCAGTTCTTC. Its translation: CSAAGLASYNEQFF.

This clonotype was seen a handful of times. The chain carries TRBV2 and TRBJ1-1; D is unclear. The CDR3 has 13 residues. V was cut by 2 bases and J by 5 bases, with 9 bases left in between. Germline V lookup: CDR1 SNHLY, CDR2 FYNNEI. The CDR3 protein is CASSESGRTEAFF. The CDR3 nucleotides are TGTGCCAGCAGTGAAAGCGGTAGAACTGAAGCTTTCTTT.

The rearrangement joins TRBV5-6 to TRBJ2-3, with D possibly being TRBD2 (6 bases). This CDR3 is built from 15 residues. The V gene's germline CDR1 is SGHDT and CDR2 YYEEEE. The V end lost 0 bases, the J end lost 4 bases, and 12 bases lay between the germline ends. This CDR3 is CASSLDQGGSDTQYF. CDR3 nucleotide sequence: TGTGCCAGCAGCTTGGACCAGGGAGGTTCAGATACGCAGTATTTT.

This clonotype was detected only a few times. The chain uses TRBV5-1 and TRBJ2-1; 7 bases align to TRBD2. The CDR3 has 15 amino acids. Germline CDR1 SGHRS, CDR2 YFSETQ. After removal of 4 bases from V and 0 bases from J, the junction contained 4 bases not matched to a gene. CDR3 sequence: CASSKSGDSYNEQFF. As DNA, the CDR3 is TGCGCCAGCAGCAAAAGCGGGGACTCCTACAATGAGCAGTTCTTC.

The V call is TRBV4-1, the J call TRBJ2-4, with 8 bases aligning to TRBD1. This CDR3 has 17 residues. CDR1 and CDR2 (germline): MGHRA, YSYEKL. V trimming: 0 bases; J trimming: 1 base; junction bases outside the gene matches: 5. In DNA form, the CDR3 reads TGCGCCAGCAGCCAAGAGGCAGGGGGCTTCGCCAAAAACATTCAGTACTTC. The encoded protein is CASSQEAGGFAKNIQYF.

The V and J genes are TRBV6-5 and TRBJ2-3; TRBD2 aligns across 7 bases. V shed 9 bases and J 4 bases; nucleotides not matched to a gene: 7. The length of the CDR3 is 13 residues. The germline V gene has CDR1 MNHEY and CDR2 SVGAGI. The CDR3 DNA follows: TGTGCCAGTAGTGGGGGGGGTGCAGATACGCAGTATTTT. Translated: CASSGGGADTQYF.

This chain links TRBV7-2 with TRBJ2-2; 10 bases match TRBD2. Looked up from germline, CDR1 is SGHTA and CDR2 is FQGNSA. The CDR3 loop spans 15 amino acids. The junction had 5 bases not matched to a gene; V was cut back by 6 bases and J by 4 bases. In nucleotides, the CDR3 is TGTGCCAGCAGTGAGCGGGGGGGAGGCACCGGGGAGCTGTTTTTT. It encodes CASSERGGGTGELFF.

The CDR3 nucleotides are TGCGCCAGCAGCAGGGGACAGGGGAGAACCGGGGAGCTGTTTTTT. It translates to CASSRGQGRTGELFF. This chain connects TRBV5-1 to TRBJ2-2; 10 positions agree with TRBD1. V shed 4 bases, J shed 5 bases, and the junction held 5 bases outside the gene matches. CDR3 length equals 15 residues. Per the germline V gene, CDR1 is SGHRS and CDR2 is YFSETQ.

The chain joins TRBV6-2 or TRBV6-3 to TRBJ2-1; D is unresolved. The length of the CDR3 is 16 residues. The germline CDR1 and CDR2 sequences are MNHEY and SVGEGT. V shed 0 bases and J shed 0 bases, with 9 bases lying between them. CDR3 in amino acids: CASSYSSWPSYNEQFF. The CDR3 DNA sequence: TGTGCCAGCAGTTACTCGAGTTGGCCCTCCTACAATGAGCAGTTCTTC.

V is TRBV5-8 and J is TRBJ2-1, with a possible D match to TRBD1 (6 bases). In germline, CDR1 is SGHTS, CDR2 YDEGEE. V lost 4 bases, J lost 3 bases, and 11 bases lay in between. This CDR3 has 14 residues. This CDR3 is CASSRPQGYNEQFF. The CDR3 nucleotides are TGTGCCAGCAGCCGGCCACAGGGCTACAATGAGCAGTTCTTC.

This clonotype was seen many times. The genes are TRBV4-3 and TRBJ2-2, with a possible D match to TRBD1 (6 bases). CDR3 size: 13 residues. CDR1 is LGHNA and CDR2 is YSLEER in the germline V gene. The V gene lost 3 bases and the J gene lost 7 bases, with 9 bases spanning the gap. The CDR3 nucleotides read TGCGCCAGCAGCCAGGGGGCGGGCGGGGAGCTGTTTTTT. This encodes CASSQGAGGELFF.

CDR3 DNA sequence: TGTGCCAGCAGTTACCCTGGCGTAAGCACAGATACGCAGTATTTT. Translating gives CASSYPGVSTDTQYF. This chain uses TRBV6-2 or TRBV6-3 with TRBJ2-3; D ambiguous. The germline gives CDR1 MNHEY, CDR2 SVGEGT. Trimming took off 2 bases at V and 0 bases at J, with 9 bases between the two ends. CDR3 length: 15 amino acids.

A few counts support this clonotype. The V gene is TRBV30, the J gene TRBJ1-2; TRBD1 agrees at 8 bases. The CDR3 has 13 amino acids. Per the germline V gene, CDR1 is GTSNPN and CDR2 is SVGIG (reference sequence). J gave up 3 bases and V 0 bases, and 0 bases lay outside the gene matches. The chain's CDR3 is CAWSVDRDYGYTF. Here the CDR3 DNA reads TGTGCCTGGAGTGTGGACAGGGACTATGGCTACACCTTC.